The clone carrying this T cell receptor beta chain turned up a few times. These data come from a study of blood T cells in healthy people across ages. Alongside a J-beta primer mix, a sample-barcoded 5' primer served in a second PCR lasting 7 to 11 cycles. Sequencing of every sample gave 3 million or more CDR3-containing paired-end reads. MiXCR, applied by TCRdb to the 5' RACE reads, yields one record per CDR3 protein. The table includes 1.5 million to 1.8 million distinct CDR3 sequences, around 40% detected once. The J segment lost 7 bases and the V segment lost 5 bases, leaving 7 bases of the junction unmatched. Germline V lookup: CDR1 SGHTA, CDR2 FQGNSA. The CDR3 length is 15 residues.

Sequenced material: blood. This receptor was identified in a woman between 18 and 29 years old in good health. The chain joins TRBV7-2 to TRBJ1-6, with 8 bases fitting TRBD1. The CDR3 DNA reads TGTGCCAGCAGCGGAGGGACAGGCGACAATTCACCCCTCCACTTT. Protein product: CASSGGTGDNSPLHF.